Reported below is one T cell receptor beta chain. Its antigen is not known. The sample comes from a study of T-cell memory formation after mild COVID-19. About the study: Each donor largely had its own TCR clusters.

This CDR3 spans 18 amino acids. Germline V gene lookup returns CDR1 DFQATT and CDR2 SNEGSKA (reference sequence). The V gene lost 0 bases and the J gene lost 1 base, with 21 bases spanning the gap. TCRdb re-derived calls from the 5' RACE reads in MiXCR, one entry per CDR3 protein. In the table there are approximately 270,000 distinct CDR3 sequences, around 15% of which are singletons. Study-wide results and caveats: Contracting CD8+ clones were enriched in EMRA, CD4+ mainly in CM and EM. The pre-infection memory compartment contained some responding clones, suggesting cross-reactive memory joined.

The sequence came from a young man who had mild COVID-19 (a few samples of this study predate the infection). Cell type and time point are not known. The V gene is TRBV20-1, the J gene TRBJ1-2; a possible D gene is TRBD1 (6 bases). The sequenced sample consisted of PBMCs or a T cell subset sorted from them (not recorded which). CDR3 in amino acids: CSARDPGTLGHRNYGYTF. CDR3 sequence (DNA): TGCAGTGCTAGAGACCCGGGAACCCTGGGACACCGTAACTATGGCTACACCTTC.